This T cell receptor (beta chain) appears in the sequencing data of a study of vaccination effects on CD4 cells after COVID-19. In the study overall: Samples gathered post-vaccine arrived a median of 72 days past the second dose.

Comment on this clone: As yet, its antigen is unknown.

Assay: immunoSEQ multiplex PCR; the TCRdb copy retains only in-frame clones and omits some. Of approximately 37,000 clones listed, around 71% are singletons. Cultured cells yielded isolated CD4+ T cells after approximately nine days. Each participant received a vaccine that was either BNT162b2 or mRNA-1273, given as two doses. Both day 3 and day 7 saw half the medium replaced with IL-2 medium. Study-level findings and limits: Clonal contraction was marked in infection- and vaccine-induced clones late after vaccination. Cross-reactivity with common cold coronaviruses was shown by only 1 of 255 vaccine-induced clones in healthy vaccinees.

Trimming removed 3 bases at V and 2 bases at J, with 8 bases between. The CDR3 spans 14 residues. Germline CDR1 reads LGHDT; CDR2 reads YNNKEL (reference sequence). The receptor's source is a human donor who received a COVID-19 vaccine. The J gene is TRBJ1-5, the V gene TRBV3-1 (or the pseudogene TRBV3-2); D might be TRBD1 (6 bases). Here the sequenced sample was CD4+ T cells from PBMCs cultured without peptide, taken after COVID-19 vaccination. In DNA form, the CDR3 reads TGTGCCAGCAGCCAGGGGGCAGGCAATCAGCCCCAGCATTTT. Its translation is CASSQGAGNQPQHF.